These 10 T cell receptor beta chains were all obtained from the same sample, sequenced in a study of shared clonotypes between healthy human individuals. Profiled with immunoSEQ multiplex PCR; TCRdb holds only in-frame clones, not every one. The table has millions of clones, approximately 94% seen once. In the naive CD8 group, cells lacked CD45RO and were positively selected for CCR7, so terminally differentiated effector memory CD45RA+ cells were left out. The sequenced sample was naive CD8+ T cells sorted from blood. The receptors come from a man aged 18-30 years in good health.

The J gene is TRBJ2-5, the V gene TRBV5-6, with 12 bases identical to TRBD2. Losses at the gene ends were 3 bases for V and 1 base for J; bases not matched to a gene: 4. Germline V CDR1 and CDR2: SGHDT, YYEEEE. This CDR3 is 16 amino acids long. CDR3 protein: CASSSGLAGSQETQYF. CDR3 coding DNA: TGTGCCAGCAGCTCCGGACTAGCGGGGTCCCAAGAGACCCAGTACTTC.

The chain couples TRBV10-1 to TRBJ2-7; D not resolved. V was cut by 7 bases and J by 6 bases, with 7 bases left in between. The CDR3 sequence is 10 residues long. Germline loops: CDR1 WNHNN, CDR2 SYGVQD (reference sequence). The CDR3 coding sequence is TGCGCCAGCATCCCCCCCGAGCAGTACTTC. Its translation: CASIPPEQYF.

The CDR3 nucleotides read TGTGCCAGCAGCCTAGGGGGTTACGGGGAAAAACTGTTTTTT. It encodes CASSLGGYGEKLFF. The chain carries TRBV28 and TRBJ1-4, with D perhaps TRBD1 (6 bases). This CDR3 contains 14 residues. V was pared by 6 bases and J by 8 bases, with 16 bases between. CDR1 and CDR2 from the germline V gene are MDHEN and SYDVKM.

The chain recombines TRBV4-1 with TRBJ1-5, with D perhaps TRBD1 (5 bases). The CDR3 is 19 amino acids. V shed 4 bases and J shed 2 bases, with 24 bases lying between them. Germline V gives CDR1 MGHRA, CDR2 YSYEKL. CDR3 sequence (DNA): TGCGCCAGCAGCCCATCAATTCCGGGGACCAGAGCTGGCAATCAGCCCCAGCATTTT. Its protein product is CASSPSIPGTRAGNQPQHF.

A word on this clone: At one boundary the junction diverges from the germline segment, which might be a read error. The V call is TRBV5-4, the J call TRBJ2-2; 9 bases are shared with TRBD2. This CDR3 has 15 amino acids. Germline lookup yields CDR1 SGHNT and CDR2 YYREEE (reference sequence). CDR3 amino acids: CASSLGLASSGELFF. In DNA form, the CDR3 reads TGTGCCAGCAGTTTGGGACTAGCTTCCAGCGGGGAGCTGTTTTTT.

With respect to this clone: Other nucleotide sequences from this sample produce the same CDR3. CDR3 DNA sequence: TGTGCCAGCTCATCCACAGATACGCAGTATTTT. Protein product: CASSSTDTQYF. The chain carries TRBV5-4 and TRBJ2-3; D gene ambiguous. Trimming removed 7 bases at V and 2 bases at J, with 5 bases between. CDR1 is SGHNT and CDR2 is YYREEE in the germline V gene (reference sequence). This CDR3 contains 11 residues.

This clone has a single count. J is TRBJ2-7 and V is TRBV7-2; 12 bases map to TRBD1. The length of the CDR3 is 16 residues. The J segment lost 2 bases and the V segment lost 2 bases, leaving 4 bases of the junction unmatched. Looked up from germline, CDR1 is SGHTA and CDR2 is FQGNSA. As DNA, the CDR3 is TGTGCCAGCAGCTTATTCGGGGACAGGGGGCCCTACGAGCAGTACTTC. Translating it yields CASSLFGDRGPYEQYF.

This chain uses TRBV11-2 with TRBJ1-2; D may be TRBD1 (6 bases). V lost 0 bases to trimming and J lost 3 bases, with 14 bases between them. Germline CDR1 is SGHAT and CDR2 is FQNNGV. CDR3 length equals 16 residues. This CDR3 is CASSLDPAGVDYGYTF. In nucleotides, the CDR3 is TGTGCCAGCAGCTTAGATCCCGCAGGGGTGGACTATGGCTACACCTTC.

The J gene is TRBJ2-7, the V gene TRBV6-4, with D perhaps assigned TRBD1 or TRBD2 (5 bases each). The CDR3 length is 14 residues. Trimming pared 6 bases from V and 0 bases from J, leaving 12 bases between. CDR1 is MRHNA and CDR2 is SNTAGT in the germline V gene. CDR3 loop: CASRPRGDSYEQYF. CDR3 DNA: TGTGCCAGCAGACCCCGGGGCGACTCCTACGAGCAGTACTTC.

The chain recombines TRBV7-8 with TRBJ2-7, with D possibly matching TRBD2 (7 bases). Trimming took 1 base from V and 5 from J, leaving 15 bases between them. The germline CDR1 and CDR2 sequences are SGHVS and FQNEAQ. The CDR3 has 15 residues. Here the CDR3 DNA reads TGTGCCAGCAGCTTAGAGCCGGGGGGCCTAAACGAGCAGTACTTC. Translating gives CASSLEPGGLNEQYF.